The 32 T cell receptor beta chains below come from one sample, sequenced in a study of long-term antiretroviral therapy in people with HIV. Researchers report immunoSEQ v3.0 was run at survey level. The repertoire was sequenced with immunoSEQ multiplex PCR; TCRdb's copy has only in-frame clones and lacks some. The sample has 13,000 or so clones, over 65% seen once; the top ten hold about 13%. The sequences come from unsorted PBMCs, collected 1.3 years after starting antiretroviral therapy. The source of these receptors is a woman aged 18-29 years with HIV.

This clone was seen more than once but under ten times. The chain joins TRBV14 to TRBJ1-2; D not resolved. CDR3 length equals 16 residues. Germline CDR1 SGHDN, CDR2 FVKESK. The germline V and J ends were trimmed by 0 bases and 5 bases, with 16 bases remaining between them. The CDR3 sequence: CASSQDIEAAEYGYTF. For the CDR3, the DNA is TGTGCCAGCAGCCAAGATATCGAGGCGGCCGAGTATGGCTACACCTTC.

This clone has just one count. The rearrangement joins TRBV7-9 to TRBJ1-4; TRBD1 agrees at 10 bases. The CDR3 spans 15 residues. Looked up from germline, CDR1 is SEHNR and CDR2 is FQNEAQ (reference sequence). With V trimmed by 5 bases and J by 5 bases, 5 bases remained unmatched. CDR3 amino acids: CASSRSGQGNEKLFF. The CDR3 region has the DNA TGTGCCAGCAGCCGCTCGGGACAGGGGAATGAAAAACTGTTTTTT.

The chain couples TRBV5-6 to TRBJ1-5, with D possibly being TRBD1 (6 bases). Trimming removed 5 bases from V and 0 bases from J, with 12 bases in between. The CDR3 sequence is 15 residues long. Germline CDR1 and CDR2: SGHDT and YYEEEE. The CDR3 coding sequence is TGTGCCAGCAGTTGGGGGCCCGATAGCAATCAGCCCCAGCATTTT. It translates to CASSWGPDSNQPQHF.

The chain couples TRBV5-1 to TRBJ1-5; D is undetermined. Trimming pared 6 bases from V and 5 bases from J, leaving 12 bases between. The CDR3 runs 13 residues. Germline CDR1 and CDR2: SGHRS and YFSETQ. CDR3 sequence reads: CASKIGVDQPQHF. CDR3 coding DNA: TGCGCCAGCAAGATAGGAGTTGATCAGCCCCAGCATTTT.

In DNA form, the CDR3 reads TGCAGTGCGACAACCGCCGGGGAGCAGTACTTC. It is translated as CSATTAGEQYF. The chain links TRBV20-1 to TRBJ2-7; D unclear. V was cut by 6 bases and J by 7 bases, with 13 bases left in between. Germline CDR1 and CDR2: DFQATT and SNEGSKA (reference sequence). The CDR3 has 11 amino acids.

As DNA, the CDR3 is TGTGCCAGCAGCCCTGACTCGTGGTGGGGCACTGAAGCTTTCTTT. Protein: CASSPDSWWGTEAFF. The chain uses TRBV11-3 and TRBJ1-1, with no clear D. Germline-derived CDR1 and CDR2 are SGHNT and YENEEA. With 5 bases removed from V and 4 bases from J, the gap between germline ends came to 17 bases. The length of the CDR3 is 15 residues.

This chain uses TRBV7-9 with TRBJ2-2; 10 positions match TRBD2. This CDR3 is built from 18 residues. Germline CDR1 reads SEHNR; CDR2 reads FQNEAQ (reference sequence). The V segment lost 5 bases and the J segment 1 base; nucleotides outside the gene matches: 10. The CDR3 DNA follows: TGTGCCAGCAGCGGACTAGCGGAAACCCCCATGAACACCGGGGAGCTGTTTTTT. It yields the protein CASSGLAETPMNTGELFF.

The chain links TRBV19 to TRBJ1-1; 7 bases are shared with TRBD1. Germline lookup yields CDR1 LNHDA and CDR2 SQIVND (reference sequence). The V and J ends lost 5 bases and 6 bases, in that order; junction bases with no gene match: 15. There are 16 residues in the CDR3. CDR3 residues: CASSPGDSRAWAEAFF. CDR3 nucleotide sequence: TGTGCCAGTAGTCCAGGGGACAGCCGGGCCTGGGCTGAAGCTTTCTTT. Filled out from reference TRBV19 and TRBJ1-1, the complete variable domain reads DGGITQSPKYLFRKEGQNVTLSCEQNLNHDAMYWYRQDPGQGLRLIYYSQIVNDFQKGDIAEGYSVSREKKESFPLTVTSAQKNPTAFYLCASSPGDSRAWAEAFFGQGTRLTVV.

The chain is built from TRBV27 and TRBJ1-5; maybe TRBD1 (6 bases). The V gene lost 3 bases and the J gene lost 0 bases, with 12 bases spanning the gap. CDR3 length: 16 amino acids. The germline V gene encodes CDR1 MNHEY and CDR2 SMNVEV (reference sequence). DNA for the CDR3: TGTGCCAGCAGTTTCGCAGGGGTTAATAGCAATCAGCCCCAGCATTTT. It translates to CASSFAGVNSNQPQHF.

This clone was detected once. The chain links TRBV7-8 to TRBJ2-1; D not resolved. The germline V gene has CDR1 SGHVS and CDR2 FQNEAQ. Trimming cost V 5 bases and J 7 bases, with 21 bases left between them. The CDR3 length is 16 residues. CDR3 nucleotides: TGTGCCAGCAGCCCGAACCCCGTCCTAAAGTTGAATGAGCAGTTCTTC. This encodes CASSPNPVLKLNEQFF.

J is TRBJ1-1 and V is TRBV5-1; tentative D call: TRBD1 (6 bases). Trimming left V 4 bases short and J 5 bases short, with 15 bases between. The CDR3 is made up of 14 amino acids. Germline values: CDR1 SGHRS, CDR2 YFSETQ. The CDR3 DNA follows: TGCGCCAGCAGCATACAGGGAGGAGATACTGAAGCTTTCTTT. Protein: CASSIQGGDTEAFF.

The chain recombines TRBV28 with TRBJ2-7; 7 nucleotides align to TRBD1. Trimming removed 2 bases from V and 6 bases from J; junction bases left unmatched: 7. There are 14 residues in the CDR3. Germline V gene sequence: CDR1 MDHEN, CDR2 SYDVKM. Written as DNA, the CDR3 is TGTGCCAGCAGTTTACTCGGGACAGTTCCCGAGCAGTACTTC. Translating it yields CASSLLGTVPEQYF.

J is TRBJ1-4 and V is TRBV19; TRBD1 agrees at 9 bases. The CDR3 is 17 amino acids. V was pared by 5 bases and J by 8 bases, with 15 bases of the junction left unmatched. In germline, CDR1 is LNHDA, CDR2 SQIVND (reference sequence). The CDR3 loop reads CASSLPGQGPEKEKLFF. CDR3 coding DNA: TGTGCCAGTAGTCTTCCGGGACAGGGACCCGAGAAGGAAAAACTGTTTTTT.

This chain joins TRBV6-1 and TRBJ1-3; the D gene is possibly TRBD1 (5 bases). Germline V gene lookup returns CDR1 MNHNS and CDR2 SASEGT. The CDR3 is made up of 15 amino acids. Trimming pared 0 bases from V and 4 bases from J, leaving 10 bases between. The CDR3 loop reads CASSEASGTGNTIYF. The CDR3 DNA sequence: TGTGCCAGCAGTGAAGCTTCGGGGACGGGAAACACCATATATTTT.

The rearrangement uses TRBV4-3 and TRBJ2-3; D is perhaps TRBD2 (6 bases). The CDR3 sequence is 15 residues long. CDR1 is LGHNA and CDR2 is YSLEER in the germline V gene. V lost 2 bases, J lost 7 bases, and 16 bases lay in between. CDR3 loop: CASSQRTTGGYTQYF. CDR3 nucleotide sequence: TGCGCCAGCAGCCAAAGGACCACCGGGGGATATACGCAGTATTTT.

The CDR3 region has the DNA TGTGCCAGTAGTAGAGGGTTCGGGGAGACCCAGTACTTC. Translated, it gives CASSRGFGETQYF. The rearrangement links TRBV19 to TRBJ2-5, with D maybe TRBD2 (5 bases). The germline gives CDR1 LNHDA, CDR2 SQIVND (reference sequence). Trimming removed 4 bases from V and 5 bases from J, with 11 bases in between. The length of the CDR3 is 13 residues.

The gene calls are TRBV7-3 and TRBJ1-1; D gene unclear. The CDR3 spans 13 residues. The V end lost 2 bases, the J end lost 1 base, and 5 bases lay between the germline ends. Looked up from germline, CDR1 is SGHTA and CDR2 is FQGTGA. The chain's CDR3 is CASSLWKNTEAFF. Written as DNA, the CDR3 is TGTGCCAGCAGCTTATGGAAGAACACTGAAGCTTTCTTT.

The chain has TRBV19 and TRBJ2-1, with a possible D match to TRBD2 (5 bases). The V gene lost 1 base and the J gene lost 6 bases, with 13 bases spanning the gap. Germline CDR1 is LNHDA and CDR2 is SQIVND (reference sequence). The CDR3 is 15 amino acids. The chain's CDR3 is CASSIVANSFNEQFF. Here the CDR3 DNA reads TGTGCCAGTAGTATAGTAGCGAACAGTTTCAATGAGCAGTTCTTC.

The chain employs TRBV7-8 and TRBJ2-4; D is undetermined. From germline, CDR1 is SGHVS and CDR2 FQNEAQ. This CDR3 has 15 residues. V was clipped by 5 bases and J by 0 bases, with 11 bases between them. The CDR3: CASSPRLLAKNIQYF. In nucleotides, the CDR3 is TGTGCCAGCAGCCCACGACTGTTAGCCAAAAACATTCAGTACTTC. Full variable domain (missing parts from reference TRBV7-8 and TRBJ2-4): GAGVSQSPRYKVAKRGQDVALRCDPISGHVSLFWYQQALGQGPEFLTYFQNEAQLDKSGLPSDRFFAERPEGSVSTLKIQRTQQEDSAVYLCASSPRLLAKNIQYFGAGTRLSVL.

This clone turned up a few times. V gene TRBV11-2 combines with J gene TRBJ2-2, with 11 bases fitting TRBD2. CDR1 is SGHAT, CDR2 FQNNGV, per germline. The length of the CDR3 is 18 residues. V gave up 6 bases and J gave up 2 bases; unmatched junction bases: 11. The CDR3 protein is CASSRTSGSLINTGELFF. Here the CDR3 DNA reads TGTGCCAGCAGTCGTACTAGCGGGAGTTTAATAAACACCGGGGAGCTGTTTTTT. Variable domain in full (rest from reference TRBV11-2 and TRBJ2-2): EAGVAQSPRYKIIEKRQSVAFWCNPISGHATLYWYQQILGQGPKLLIQFQNNGVVDDSQLPKDRFSAERLKGVDSTLKIQPAKLEDSAVYLCASSRTSGSLINTGELFFGEGSRLTVL.

This rearrangement joins TRBV5-1 to TRBJ1-1, with TRBD1 as a possible D gene (5 bases). V lost 3 bases and J lost 6, with 27 bases in between. Germline-derived CDR1 and CDR2 are SGHRS and YFSETQ. The CDR3 is made up of 18 amino acids. CDR3 sequence reads: CASSSKQPHGGWGAEAFF. The CDR3 DNA reads TGCGCCAGCAGCTCAAAACAACCCCACGGAGGCTGGGGCGCTGAAGCTTTCTTT.

The chain joins TRBV6-1 to TRBJ2-7; tentatively, D is TRBD2 (5 bases). Trimming stripped 6 bases from V and 6 bases from J, with 18 bases between. The V gene's germline CDR1 is MNHNS and CDR2 SASEGT. The CDR3 is 14 residues long. CDR3 in amino acids: CASRLDGDPGEQYF. The CDR3, as DNA: TGTGCCAGCAGACTAGACGGAGACCCTGGCGAGCAGTACTTC.

The chain couples TRBV27 to TRBJ2-3; 9 nucleotides match TRBD2. Unmatched junction bases numbered 9, after V lost 4 bases and J lost 4 bases. Germline CDR1 is MNHEY and CDR2 is SMNVEV (reference sequence). The CDR3 has 16 residues. CDR3 amino acids: CASSSSSGSVADTQYF. The DNA for the CDR3 is TGTGCCAGCAGTTCTAGTAGCGGGAGTGTCGCAGATACGCAGTATTTT.

CDR3 sequence reads: CASSFLARANEQFF. The CDR3 nucleotides read TGTGCCAGCAGCTTCTTAGCGAGAGCGAATGAGCAGTTCTTC. V gene TRBV5-6 combines with J gene TRBJ2-1, with a weak D call TRBD2 (5 bases). CDR3 length equals 14 residues. Per the germline V gene, CDR1 is SGHDT and CDR2 is YYEEEE. Between the trimmed V and J ends, which lost 2 bases and 7 bases, there was a span of 13 bases.

The chain links TRBV7-2 to TRBJ2-4; unclear D gene. V lost 5 bases to trimming and J lost 0 bases, with 14 bases between them. The germline V gene encodes CDR1 SGHTA and CDR2 FQGNSA. This CDR3 has 16 amino acids. CDR3 loop: CASSPQGNLAKNIQYF. The CDR3 coding sequence is TGTGCCAGCAGCCCCCAAGGGAATTTAGCCAAAAACATTCAGTACTTC.

The chain recombines TRBV7-2 with TRBJ1-2; unclear D gene. V was shortened by 2 bases and J by 8 bases, with 12 bases between the two germline ends. The CDR3 extends over 13 amino acids. The germline CDR1 and CDR2 sequences are SGHTA and FQGNSA. CDR3 coding DNA: TGTGCCAGCAGCTTATTCGAAGAGAACGGCTACACCTTC. Translating gives CASSLFEENGYTF.

The rearrangement uses TRBV6-1 and TRBJ2-1, with D tentatively TRBD1 or TRBD2 (5 bases each). V was clipped by 2 bases and J by 3 bases, with 20 bases between them. The CDR3 loop spans 18 amino acids. Germline V lookup: CDR1 MNHNS, CDR2 SASEGT. The CDR3 region has the DNA TGTGCCAGCAGTGAATTCCCAGGCCGGGACGGATACTACAATGAGCAGTTCTTC. Translated, it gives CASSEFPGRDGYYNEQFF.

Only a few counts were recorded for this clone. This rearrangement joins TRBV4-1 to TRBJ2-7; D unclear. This CDR3 has 12 amino acids. Looked up from germline, CDR1 is MGHRA and CDR2 is YSYEKL. With 0 bases removed from V and 9 bases from J, the gap between germline ends came to 9 bases. CDR3 protein: CASSQDRSSQYF. DNA for the CDR3: TGCGCCAGCAGCCAAGATCGGTCGTCGCAGTACTTC.

In its sample, this clone was seen once. This chain uses TRBV6-1 with TRBJ1-5; a weak D match, TRBD1 (5 bases). With 2 bases removed from V and 4 bases from J, the gap between germline ends came to 12 bases. Per germline, CDR1 MNHNS and CDR2 SASEGT. CDR3 length: 15 amino acids. CDR3 nucleotides: TGTGCCAGCAGTGAACTCCAGTGGGGGAATCAGCCCCAGCATTTT. Amino acids: CASSELQWGNQPQHF.

In this sample, this clone turned up once. The V call is TRBV7-2, the J call TRBJ1-2, with 12 bases lining up with TRBD1. V trimming: 5 bases; J trimming: 1 base; junction bases outside the gene matches: 8. CDR1 is SGHTA and CDR2 is FQGNSA in the germline V gene. This CDR3 is 17 amino acids long. The CDR3 region is CASSMSGQGAINYGYTF. Written as DNA, the CDR3 is TGTGCCAGCAGCATGTCGGGACAGGGGGCGATTAACTATGGCTACACCTTC.

The chain uses TRBV7-3 and TRBJ1-2; D gene unclear. Germline lookup yields CDR1 SGHTA and CDR2 FQGTGA. The CDR3 is 14 amino acids. Trimming pared 3 bases from V and 8 bases from J, leaving 16 bases between. The CDR3 loop is CASSFFPGSGGYTF. Here the CDR3 DNA reads TGTGCCAGCAGCTTCTTCCCGGGAAGCGGGGGCTACACCTTC. Looking up the rest from reference TRBV7-3 and TRBJ1-2 gives the full variable domain: GAGVSQTPSNKVTEKGKYVELRCDPISGHTALYWYRQSLGQGPEFLIYFQGTGAADDSGLPNDRFFAVRPEGSVSTLKIQRTERGDSAVYLCASSFFPGSGGYTFGSGTRLTVV.

V and J are TRBV18 and TRBJ1-5; D call uncertain. The CDR3 totals 12 residues. Per germline, CDR1 KGHSH and CDR2 LQKENI. V lost 3 bases, J lost 6 bases, and 6 bases lay in between. The CDR3 protein is CASSPNGQPQHF. As DNA, the CDR3 is TGTGCCAGCTCACCCAACGGTCAGCCCCAGCATTTT.